This T cell receptor beta chain was documented in a study of cytomegalovirus exposure and HLA in healthy donors. The primer mix had 60 Vbeta and 13 Jbeta primers. Sequencing used immunoSEQ multiplex PCR; TCRdb keeps in-frame clones, though not all of them. The sample lists 90,000 to 150,000 clones; roughly three fifths were seen once. This CDR3 has 15 residues. Germline loops: CDR1 MNHEY, CDR2 SMNVEV (reference sequence). Trimming removed 1 base at V and 6 bases at J, with 13 bases between. The source material was PBMCs. The receptor comes from a middle-aged man in good health and CMV-seropositive. This chain links TRBV27 with TRBJ1-5, with D maybe TRBD1 (5 bases). This CDR3 is CASSLFGREFQPQHF. CDR3 coding DNA: TGTGCCAGCAGTTTATTTGGCAGGGAATTTCAGCCCCAGCATTTT.